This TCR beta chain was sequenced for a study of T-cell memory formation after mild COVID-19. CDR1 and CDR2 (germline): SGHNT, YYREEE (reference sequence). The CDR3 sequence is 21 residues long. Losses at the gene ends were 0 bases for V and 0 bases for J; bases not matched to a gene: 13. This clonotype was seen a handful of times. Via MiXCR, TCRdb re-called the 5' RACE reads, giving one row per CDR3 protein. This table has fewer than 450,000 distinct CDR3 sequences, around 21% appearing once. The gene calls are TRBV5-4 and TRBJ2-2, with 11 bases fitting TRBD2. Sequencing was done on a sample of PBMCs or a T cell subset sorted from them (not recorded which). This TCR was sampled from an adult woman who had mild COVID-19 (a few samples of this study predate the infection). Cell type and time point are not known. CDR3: CASSLAQLASGRSANTGELFF. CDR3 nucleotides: TGTGCCAGCAGCTTGGCCCAGTTGGCTAGCGGGAGGTCCGCGAACACCGGGGAGCTGTTTTTT.